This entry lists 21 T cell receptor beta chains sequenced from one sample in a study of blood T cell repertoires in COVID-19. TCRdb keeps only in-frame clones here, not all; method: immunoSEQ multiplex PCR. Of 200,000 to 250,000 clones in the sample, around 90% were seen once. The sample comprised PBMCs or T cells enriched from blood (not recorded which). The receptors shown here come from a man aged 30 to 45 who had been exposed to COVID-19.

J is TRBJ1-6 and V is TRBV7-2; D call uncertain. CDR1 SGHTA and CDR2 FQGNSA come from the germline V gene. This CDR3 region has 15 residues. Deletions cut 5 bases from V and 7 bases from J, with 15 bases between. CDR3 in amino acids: CASSPSAGSNSPLHF. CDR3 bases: TGTGCCAGCAGCCCCTCGGCAGGCTCGAATTCACCCCTCCACTTT.

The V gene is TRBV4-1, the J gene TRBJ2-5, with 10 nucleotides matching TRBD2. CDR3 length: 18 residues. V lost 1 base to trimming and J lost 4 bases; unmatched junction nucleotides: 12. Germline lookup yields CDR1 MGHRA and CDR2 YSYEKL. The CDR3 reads CASSQVQERGGRRETQYF. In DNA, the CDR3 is TGCGCCAGCAGCCAAGTTCAGGAGCGGGGGGGCCGGAGAGAGACCCAGTACTTC.

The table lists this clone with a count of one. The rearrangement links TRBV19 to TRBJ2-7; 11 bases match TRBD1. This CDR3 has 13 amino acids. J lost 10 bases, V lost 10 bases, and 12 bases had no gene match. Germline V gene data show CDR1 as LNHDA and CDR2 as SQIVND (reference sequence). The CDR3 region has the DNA TGTGCCACTAGGGACAGGGGGTCGGACAAACAGTACTTC. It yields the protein CATRDRGSDKQYF.

CDR3 bases: TGTGCCAGCAGTGAAGGGATAAGGACTAGCGAGGGCAATGAGCAGTTCTTC. It yields the protein CASSEGIRTSEGNEQFF. The chain uses TRBV2 and TRBJ2-1; 9 positions match TRBD2. This CDR3 region has 17 residues. V was pared by 1 base and J by 6 bases, with 10 bases of the junction left unmatched. CDR1 is SNHLY, CDR2 FYNNEI, per germline.

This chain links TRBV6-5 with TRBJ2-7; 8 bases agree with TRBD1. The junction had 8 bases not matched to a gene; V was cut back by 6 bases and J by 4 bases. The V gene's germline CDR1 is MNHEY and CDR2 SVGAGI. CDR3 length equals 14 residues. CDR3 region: CASRRTGSRYEQYF. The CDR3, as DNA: TGTGCCAGCAGGAGGACAGGGTCTCGATACGAGCAGTACTTC.

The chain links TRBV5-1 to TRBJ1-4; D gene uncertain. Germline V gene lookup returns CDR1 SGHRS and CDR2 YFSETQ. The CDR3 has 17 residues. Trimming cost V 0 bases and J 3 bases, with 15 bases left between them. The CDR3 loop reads CASSLAVGASANEKLFF. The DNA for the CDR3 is TGCGCCAGCAGCTTGGCCGTGGGCGCGTCGGCTAATGAAAAACTGTTTTTT.

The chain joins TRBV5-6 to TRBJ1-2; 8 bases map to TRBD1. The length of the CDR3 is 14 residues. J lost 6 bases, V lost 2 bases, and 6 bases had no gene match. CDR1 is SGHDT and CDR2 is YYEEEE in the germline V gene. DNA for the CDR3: TGTGCCAGCAGCTTTCACAGGGGGTACGATGGCTACACCTTC. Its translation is CASSFHRGYDGYTF.

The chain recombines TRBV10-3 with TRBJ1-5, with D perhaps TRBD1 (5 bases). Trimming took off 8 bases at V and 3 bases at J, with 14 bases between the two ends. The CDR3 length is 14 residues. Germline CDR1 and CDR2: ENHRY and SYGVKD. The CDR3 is CAIGAGGDNQPQHF. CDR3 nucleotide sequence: TGTGCCATCGGGGCGGGGGGGGACAATCAGCCCCAGCATTTT.

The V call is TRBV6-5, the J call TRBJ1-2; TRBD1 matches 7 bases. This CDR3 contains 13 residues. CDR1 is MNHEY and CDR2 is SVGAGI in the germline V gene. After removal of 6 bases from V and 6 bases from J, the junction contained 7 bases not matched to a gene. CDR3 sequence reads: CASRSTGSDGYTF. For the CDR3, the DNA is TGTGCCAGCAGATCGACAGGGTCGGATGGCTACACCTTC.

This CDR3 reads CASSARRGGDEQYF. In DNA form, the CDR3 reads TGTGCCAGCAGTGCCAGACGGGGAGGAGACGAGCAGTACTTC. The V gene is TRBV2, the J gene TRBJ2-7; tentatively, D is TRBD2 (6 bases). The CDR3 loop spans 14 amino acids. Trimming stripped 4 bases from V and 5 bases from J, with 15 bases between. Germline CDR1 SNHLY, CDR2 FYNNEI.

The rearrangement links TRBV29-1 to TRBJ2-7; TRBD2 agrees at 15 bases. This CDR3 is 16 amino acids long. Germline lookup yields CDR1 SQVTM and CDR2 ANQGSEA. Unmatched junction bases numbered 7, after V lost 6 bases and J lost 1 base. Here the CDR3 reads CSVGGTSGGPSYEQYF. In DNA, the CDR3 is TGCAGCGTCGGCGGGACTAGCGGGGGGCCATCCTACGAGCAGTACTTC.

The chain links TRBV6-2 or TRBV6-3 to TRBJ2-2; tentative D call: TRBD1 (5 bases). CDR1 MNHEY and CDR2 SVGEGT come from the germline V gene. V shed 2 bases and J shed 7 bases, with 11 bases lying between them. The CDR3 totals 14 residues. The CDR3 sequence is CASSYKWGIGELFF. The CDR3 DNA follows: TGTGCCAGCAGTTACAAGTGGGGCATCGGGGAGCTGTTTTTT.

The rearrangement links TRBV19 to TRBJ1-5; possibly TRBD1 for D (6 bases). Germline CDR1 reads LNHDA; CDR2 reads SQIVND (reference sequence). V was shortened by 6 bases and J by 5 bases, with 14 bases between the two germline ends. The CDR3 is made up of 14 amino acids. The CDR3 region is CASREGTNYQPQHF. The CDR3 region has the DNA TGTGCCAGTAGAGAGGGGACAAATTATCAGCCCCAGCATTTT.

The CDR3 loop reads CASSRDRGNEKLFF. The CDR3 DNA sequence: TGTGCCAGCAGCCGCGACAGGGGGAATGAAAAACTGTTTTTT. The rearrangement uses TRBV5-4 and TRBJ1-4; 9 bases align to TRBD1. V trimming: 4 bases; J trimming: 5 bases; junction bases outside the gene matches: 3. This CDR3 has 14 amino acids. Looked up from germline, CDR1 is SGHNT and CDR2 is YYREEE (reference sequence).

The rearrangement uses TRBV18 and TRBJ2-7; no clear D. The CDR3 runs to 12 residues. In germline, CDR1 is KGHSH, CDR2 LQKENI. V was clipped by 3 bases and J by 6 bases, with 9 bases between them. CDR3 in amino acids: CASSPIPGEQYF. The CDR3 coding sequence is TGTGCCAGCTCACCCATCCCCGGCGAGCAGTACTTC.

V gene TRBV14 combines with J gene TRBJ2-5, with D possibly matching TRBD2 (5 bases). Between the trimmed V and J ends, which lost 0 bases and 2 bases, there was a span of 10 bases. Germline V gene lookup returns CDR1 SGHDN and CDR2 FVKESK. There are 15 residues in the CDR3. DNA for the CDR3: TGTGCCAGCAGCCAAGATTTCGGCGGGCAAGAGACCCAGTACTTC. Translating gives CASSQDFGGQETQYF.

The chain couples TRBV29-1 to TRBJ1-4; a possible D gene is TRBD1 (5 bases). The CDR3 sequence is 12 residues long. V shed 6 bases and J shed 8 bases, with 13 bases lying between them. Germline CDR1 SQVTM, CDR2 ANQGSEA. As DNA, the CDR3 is TGCAGCGTCCTTGGGGGGGAGGAAAAACTGTTTTTT. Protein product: CSVLGGEEKLFF. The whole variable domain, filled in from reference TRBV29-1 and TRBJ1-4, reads SAVISQKPSRDICQRGTSLTIQCQVDSQVTMMFWYRQQPGQSLTLIATANQGSEATYESGFVIDKFPISRPNLTFSTLTVSNMSPEDSSIYLCSVLGGEEKLFFGSGTQLSVL.

The CDR3 sequence: CASNLRGRNTEAFF. The CDR3 nucleotides read TGTGCCAGCAACCTACGGGGAAGGAACACTGAAGCTTTCTTT. The rearrangement joins TRBV6-5 to TRBJ1-1; D call uncertain. Germline CDR1 is MNHEY and CDR2 is SVGAGI. The CDR3 has 14 residues. Trimming took 7 bases from V and 1 from J, leaving 13 bases between them.

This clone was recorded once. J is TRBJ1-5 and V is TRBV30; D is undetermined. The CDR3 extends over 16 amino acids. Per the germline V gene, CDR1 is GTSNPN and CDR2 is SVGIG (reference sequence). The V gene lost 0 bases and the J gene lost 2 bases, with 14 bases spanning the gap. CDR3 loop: CAWSVPRGYGNQPQHF. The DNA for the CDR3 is TGTGCCTGGAGTGTCCCTCGAGGGTATGGCAATCAGCCCCAGCATTTT.

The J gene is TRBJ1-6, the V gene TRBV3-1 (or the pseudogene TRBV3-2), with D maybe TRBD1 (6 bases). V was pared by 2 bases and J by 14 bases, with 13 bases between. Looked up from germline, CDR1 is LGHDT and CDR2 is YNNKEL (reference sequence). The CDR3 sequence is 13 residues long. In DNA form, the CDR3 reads TGTGCCAGCAGCCAAAGCAGGGGCGGAGCCCTCCACTTT. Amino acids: CASSQSRGGALHF.

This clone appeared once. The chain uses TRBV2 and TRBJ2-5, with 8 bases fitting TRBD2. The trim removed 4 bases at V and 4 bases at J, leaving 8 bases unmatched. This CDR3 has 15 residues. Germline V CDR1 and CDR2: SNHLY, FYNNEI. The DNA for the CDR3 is TGTGCCAGCAGTGCGGAAAGCGGGGGAGGAGAGACCCAGTACTTC. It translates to CASSAESGGGETQYF.